A single T cell receptor (beta chain) is shown here with its context. PCR employed 60 Vbeta and 13 Jbeta primers. TCRdb's table, derived via immunoSEQ multiplex PCR, lists solely in-frame clones and lacks some. Recorded for this sample: about 140,000 clones. This entry belongs to a study of cytomegalovirus exposure and HLA in healthy donors. The V and J ends lost 0 bases and 0 bases respectively, with 10 bases between them. This CDR3 spans 16 amino acids. The chain recombines TRBV23-1 with TRBJ2-3; D is uncertain. TRBV23-1 is given ORF status, its function remaining uncertain. This receptor was obtained from a man between 40 and 49 years old in good health and CMV-seronegative. The sequenced material came from PBMCs. The CDR3 sequence: CASSQSGRQSTDTQYF. CDR3 DNA: TGCGCCAGCAGTCAATCTGGCAGGCAAAGCACAGATACGCAGTATTTT.